The entry that follows covers one T cell receptor (beta chain) sequence. Its antigen is currently unknown. The record originates from a study of vaccination effects on CD4 cells after COVID-19. Study-level information: All participants had two doses of either the BNT162b2 or mRNA-1273 vaccine.

Before any sequencing was done, the ViraFEST assay used viral peptide pools to expand antigen-specific CD4+ T cells. Following a roughly ten-day culture, CD4+ T cells were purified. Nucleocapsid antibodies were negative in the vaccine recipients, who had never had SARS-CoV-2 infection. TCRdb's copy holds only in-frame clones and misses some; the assay was immunoSEQ multiplex PCR. The table shows some 59,000 clones, with 75% to 90% occurring only once. Germline-derived CDR1 and CDR2 are LNHDA and SQIVND (reference sequence). The CDR3 contains 14 residues. V lost 6 bases and J 0 bases, leaving 8 bases between the germline ends.

This chain connects TRBV19 to TRBJ1-4; no firm D call. The receptor comes from a human donor who received a COVID-19 vaccine. The sample here was CD4+ T cells from PBMCs cultured with HCoV-229E spike peptides, taken before COVID-19 vaccination. CDR3 coding DNA: TGTGCCAGTAGACGGACGACAACTAATGAAAAACTGTTTTTT. Its protein is CASRRTTTNEKLFF.